Listed below are T cell receptor beta chains from one sample, sequenced in a study of blood T cell repertoires in COVID-19. The repertoire was sequenced with immunoSEQ multiplex PCR; TCRdb's copy has only in-frame clones and lacks some. This table has roughly 200,000 clones, roughly 80% appearing once. Sequencing was done on a sample of peripheral blood. The receptors were gathered from a woman in her thirties or forties with COVID-19, enrolled during active disease. Each CDR3 is given with its conserved first and last residue. The D gene is left open where the match is weak. Size is stated for part of the rows, as once, few or many counts, or as a class when the clone is expanded.

v_gene	len	abundance	j_gene	d_gene	CDR3aa	CDR3nt
TRBV29-1	11	.	TRBJ1-1	.	CSVVGNTEAFF	TGCAGCGTTGTGGGCAACACTGAAGCTTTCTTT
TRBV20-1	13	.	TRBJ1-1	.	CSASLGRGTEAFF	TGCAGTGCTAGTCTTGGTCGGGGGACTGAAGCTTTCTTT
TRBV19	14	.	TRBJ2-3	.	CASSISAAADTQYF	TGTGCCAGTAGTATATCGGCGGCTGCAGATACGCAGTATTTT
TRBV30	13	.	TRBJ1-1	TRBD1	CAWSLDRGREAFF	TGTGCCTGGAGTTTGGACAGGGGACGTGAAGCTTTCTTT
TRBV4-2	17	.	TRBJ2-3	TRBD2	CASSGTSGGTSTDTQYF	TGTGCCAGCAGCGGGACTAGCGGGGGGACTAGCACAGATACGCAGTATTTT
TRBV5-4	13	.	TRBJ1-2	TRBD1	CASSLDRAYGYTF	TGTGCCAGCAGTCTCGACAGGGCCTATGGCTACACCTTC
TRBV4-1	17	.	TRBJ2-1	TRBD2	CASSQAGGGDSYNEQFF	TGCGCCAGCAGCCAAGCGGGGGGTGGAGACTCCTACAATGAGCAGTTCTTC
TRBV20-1	11	.	TRBJ1-5	.	CSLGGNQPQHF	TGCAGTCTTGGAGGGAATCAGCCCCAGCATTTT
TRBV24-1	12	.	TRBJ2-3	.	CATSDRGYTQYF	TGTGCCACCAGTGACCGGGGGTATACGCAGTATTTT
TRBV7-9	15	once	TRBJ2-7	.	CASSSSSVLSYEQYF	TGTGCCAGCAGCTCTTCGTCGGTGTTGAGTTACGAGCAGTACTTC
TRBV14	14	.	TRBJ2-7	TRBD2	CASSRTSGAYEQYF	TGTGCCAGCAGCCGGACTAGCGGAGCCTACGAGCAGTACTTC
TRBV19	12	.	TRBJ2-1	.	CASSIGVNEQFF	TGTGCCAGTAGTATCGGGGTCAATGAGCAGTTCTTC
TRBV7-9	14	.	TRBJ1-6	.	CASSLPISNSPLHF	TGTGCCAGCAGCTTACCTATCTCAAATTCACCCCTCCACTTT
TRBV5-1	15	.	TRBJ1-1	.	CASSLDKHTNTEAFF	TGCGCCAGCAGCTTGGATAAACATACCAACACTGAAGCTTTCTTT
TRBV6-6	14	.	TRBJ2-5	TRBD1	CASRGQGGMETQYF	TGTGCCAGCAGGGGACAGGGGGGGATGGAGACCCAGTACTTC
TRBV30	12	.	TRBJ1-2	.	CAWQNEGEGYTF	TGTGCCTGGCAAAACGAGGGCGAAGGCTACACCTTC
TRBV2	15	.	TRBJ2-7	.	CASSEGGTGWDEQYF	TGTGCCAGCAGTGAGGGGGGGACAGGTTGGGACGAGCAGTACTTC
TRBV30	13	.	TRBJ1-3	.	CAEQQGPGNTIYF	TGTGCGGAACAGCAGGGCCCTGGAAACACCATATATTTT
TRBV10-3	14	.	TRBJ2-7	TRBD1	CAISPTNTGGEQYF	TGTGCCATCAGTCCCACTAACACAGGGGGCGAGCAGTACTTC
TRBV27	14	few	TRBJ2-2	TRBD2	CASSWTSGTGELFF	TGTGCCAGCAGTTGGACTAGCGGTACCGGGGAGCTGTTTTTT